The sequence of this TCR beta chain was determined in a study of T cell repertoires in cytomegalovirus infection. Study at large: TCR beta signatures that were public indicated CMV infection and matching HLA type.

The CDR3 consists of 11 residues. Germline loops: CDR1 LNHDA, CDR2 SQIVND (reference sequence). V shed 9 bases and J shed 7 bases, with 11 bases lying between them. TCRdb ran MiXCR on the reads and lists one entry per CDR3 protein. The sample holds 450,000 to 600,000 distinct CDR3 sequences, about 33% seen once. General observations from the study: HLA-C-restricted, CMV-specific TCR beta clonotypes were dominant ex vivo. Summed public TCR beta family frequency identified CMV carriers bearing the relevant HLA.

As concerns this clonotype: Antigen specificity is unknown.

This chain links TRBV19 with TRBJ2-3, with D possibly matching TRBD2 (5 bases). Sequenced here: cultured PBMCs, sampled from culture after CMV antigen stimulation. This clonotype was sampled from a human donor in good health (CMV status not recorded). Some clones in this sample may be carry-over from other donors' samples. The CDR3: CASGNRNTQYF. The CDR3 DNA follows: TGTGCCAGCGGGAATAGAAATACGCAGTATTTT.